The rows below give T cell receptor beta chains drawn from one sample of a study of PD-1 blockade in classical Hodgkin lymphoma. Libraries were prepared by immunoSEQ multiplex PCR; TCRdb keeps only in-frame clonotypes and omits some of them. The sample consists of approximately 25,000 clones, around 80% of them appearing once. This material consisted of peripheral blood mononuclear cells (PBMCs), taken before the second cycle of nivolumab. The receptor set was obtained from a human donor with classical Hodgkin lymphoma. CDR3s include the opening cysteine and the closing phenylalanine or tryptophan. D genes are given only for firm matches. Clone size is stated in some rows and not others, as once, few, many or a class when expanded.

D	V	size	J	DNA	CDR3
-	TRBV7-9	few	TRBJ2-3	TGTGCCAGCAGCCTATTGACAGGCTCTTGGGATACGCAGTATTTT	CASSLLTGSWDTQYF
-	TRBV9	-	TRBJ1-1	TGTGCCGGCAACACTGAAGCTTTCTTT	CAGNTEAFF
-	TRBV2	-	TRBJ1-5	TGTGCCAGCAGTGGGGAAGGGTATCAGCCCCAGCATTTT	CASSGEGYQPQHF
-	TRBV19	-	TRBJ1-5	TGTGCCAGTAGTATTACCCGGGACAACAATCAGCCCCAGCATTTT	CASSITRDNNQPQHF
-	TRBV9	-	TRBJ1-2	TGTGCCAGCAGCGTAGGGCCCGTTAACTATGGCTACACCTTC	CASSVGPVNYGYTF
-	TRBV27	-	TRBJ1-1	TGTGCCAGCAGTTCTGGAATCATGAACACTGAAGCTTTCTTT	CASSSGIMNTEAFF
TRBD2	TRBV5-1	-	TRBJ2-7	TGCGCCAGCAGCTTGGTGGCTAGCGGGAACTACGAGCAGTACTTC	CASSLVASGNYEQYF
-	TRBV6-6	few	TRBJ2-5	TGTGCCAGCAGAAGCCAAAGGCTCCAAGAGACCCAGTACTTC	CASRSQRLQETQYF
-	TRBV11-2	-	TRBJ1-2	TGTGCCAGCAGCTCCCGAGGGGGTTATGGCTACACCTTC	CASSSRGGYGYTF
TRBD1	TRBV5-1	-	TRBJ2-4	TGCGCCAGCAACTTGACAGGGGGCCTGGGAGGAAACATTCAGTACTTC	CASNLTGGLGGNIQYF
-	TRBV6-1	-	TRBJ2-7	TGTGCCAGCAGGACCGCCTACGAGCAGTACTTC	CASRTAYEQYF
-	TRBV9	-	TRBJ2-5	TGTGCCAGCAGCGTACAGGGGTCAGAGACCCAGTACTTC	CASSVQGSETQYF
TRBD2	TRBV7-3	-	TRBJ2-2	TGTGCCAGCAGCTCTACCGGGACTATCACCGGGGAGCTGTTTTTT	CASSSTGTITGELFF